One and the same sample provided the 28 T cell receptor beta chains below, sequenced in a study of OX40 agonist ivuxolimab in advanced cancers. TCRdb's table, derived via immunoSEQ multiplex PCR, lists solely in-frame clones and lacks some. The table has about 82,000 clones, 83% seen once. The source material was CD4+ or CD8+ T cells sorted from blood, sampled in a trial of the OX40 agonist ivuxolimab. These receptors were taken from an adult with an advanced solid tumor such as melanoma, head and neck, liver or kidney cancer.

The V and J genes are TRBV6-5 and TRBJ1-6; no clear D. Per germline, CDR1 MNHEY and CDR2 SVGAGI. The CDR3 is 16 residues long. V lost 3 bases to trimming and J lost 0 bases, with 9 bases between them. The DNA for the CDR3 is TGTGCCAGCAGTTATTGGAGGCCCTCCTATAATTCACCCCTCCACTTT. Amino acid sequence: CASSYWRPSYNSPLHF.

This clone appeared once. This rearrangement joins TRBV12-5 to TRBJ2-5, with TRBD2 matching 7 bases. The CDR3 sequence is 16 residues long. Trimming removed 1 base from V and 2 bases from J; junction bases left unmatched: 7. Per germline, CDR1 LGHNT and CDR2 FRNRAP. CDR3 bases: TGTGCTAGTGGTTTGGGAGTGGGAGGGAATCAAGAGACCCAGTACTTC. Its translation is CASGLGVGGNQETQYF. Full variable domain (remainder filled in from reference TRBV12-5 and TRBJ2-5): DARVTQTPRHKVTEMGQEVTMRCQPILGHNTVFWYRQTMMQGLELLAYFRNRAPLDDSGMPKDRFSAEMPDATLATLKIQPSEPRDSAVYFCASGLGVGGNQETQYFGPGTRLLVL.

This clone was recorded once. This sequence joins TRBV6-6 and TRBJ2-5; a weak D match, TRBD2 (6 bases). CDR3 length: 12 residues. The V gene's germline CDR1 is MNHNY and CDR2 SVGAGI (reference sequence). Trimming took 6 bases from V and 5 from J, leaving 10 bases between them. The DNA for the CDR3 is TGTGCCAGCAGCCCGGGAGTGGAGACCCAGTACTTC. Protein: CASSPGVETQYF.

The rearrangement uses TRBV30 and TRBJ1-5, with a tentative D call TRBD1 (5 bases). Looked up from germline, CDR1 is GTSNPN and CDR2 is SVGIG (reference sequence). With 0 bases removed from V and 5 bases from J, the gap between germline ends came to 8 bases. This CDR3 contains 13 residues. The CDR3: CAWSVRGDQPQHF. In DNA, the CDR3 is TGTGCCTGGAGTGTACGGGGGGATCAGCCCCAGCATTTT. The full variable domain, completed using reference TRBV30 and TRBJ1-5, is SQTIHQWPATLVQPVGSPLSLECTVEGTSNPNLYWYRQAAGRGLQLLFYSVGIGQISSEVPQNLSASRPQDRQFILSSKKLLLSDSGFYLCAWSVRGDQPQHFGDGTRLSIL.

The chain combines TRBV2 with TRBJ2-5; the match to TRBD1 covers 8 bases. Gene TRBJ2-7 matches the end of the DNA better, so the J call may be wrong. The CDR3 contains 14 residues. Germline V gene lookup returns CDR1 SNHLY and CDR2 FYNNEI. Here the CDR3 reads CASRPGQASYEQYF. The CDR3, as DNA: TGTGCCAGCAGGCCGGGACAGGCGAGCTACGAGCAGTACTTC.

The chain has TRBV7-2 and TRBJ1-1; 7 positions agree with TRBD1. Germline CDR1 SGHTA, CDR2 FQGNSA. The junction had 6 bases not matched to a gene; V was cut back by 5 bases and J by 0 bases. The CDR3 runs to 15 residues. CDR3 sequence (DNA): TGTGCCAGCAGCGTCCGACAGGGACTGAACACTGAAGCTTTCTTT. It encodes CASSVRQGLNTEAFF.

This clone was counted only a few times. V gene TRBV11-2 combines with J gene TRBJ1-6; D unresolved. The V gene's germline CDR1 is SGHAT and CDR2 FQNNGV. CDR3 length equals 13 residues. Trimming left V 4 bases short and J 6 bases short, with 7 bases between. CDR3 residues: CASSSGSNSPLHF. The CDR3 DNA reads as TGTGCCAGCAGCTCGGGGAGTAATTCACCCCTCCACTTT.

The chain has TRBV5-1 and TRBJ2-2; D assignment may be TRBD1 or TRBD2 (5 bases each). Per germline, CDR1 SGHRS and CDR2 YFSETQ. The CDR3 spans 15 residues. The V end lost 0 bases, the J end lost 6 bases, and 12 bases lay between the germline ends. The CDR3 loop reads CASSLGDPWAGELFF. The DNA for the CDR3 is TGCGCCAGCAGCTTGGGGGACCCTTGGGCCGGGGAGCTGTTTTTT.

J is TRBJ2-7 and V is TRBV5-6, with D uncertain. CDR1 is SGHDT, CDR2 YYEEEE, per germline. V lost 4 bases and J 6 bases, leaving 14 bases between the germline ends. The CDR3 is made up of 13 amino acids. CDR3 region: CASSLPMLREQYF. The CDR3 DNA is TGTGCCAGCAGCCTCCCTATGCTGCGCGAGCAGTACTTC.

This chain links TRBV20-1 with TRBJ1-2, with D uncertain. This CDR3 has 11 residues. Germline CDR1 DFQATT, CDR2 SNEGSKA (reference sequence). V was pared by 6 bases and J by 7 bases, with 12 bases between. The CDR3 protein is CSAKTDSGYTF. The CDR3 DNA reads TGCAGTGCAAAAACGGATTCTGGCTACACCTTC.

The gene calls are TRBV2 and TRBJ2-1, with 9 nucleotides matching TRBD2. Germline V lookup: CDR1 SNHLY, CDR2 FYNNEI. V gave up 3 bases and J gave up 8 bases; unmatched junction bases: 5. This CDR3 region has 14 residues. The CDR3 sequence: CASSDGGGGDEQFF. In DNA, the CDR3 is TGTGCCAGCAGTGACGGCGGGGGGGGCGATGAGCAGTTCTTC. The variable domain in full, completed from reference TRBV2 and TRBJ2-1, reads EPEVTQTPSHQVTQMGQEVILRCVPISNHLYFYWYRQILGQKVEFLVSFYNNEISEKSEIFDDQFSVERPDGSNFTLKIRSTKLEDSAMYFCASSDGGGGDEQFFGPGTRLTVL.

This rearrangement joins TRBV5-1 to TRBJ1-6, with a tentative D call TRBD1 (5 bases). Trimming stripped 6 bases from V and 9 bases from J, with 22 bases between. Germline V CDR1 and CDR2: SGHRS, YFSETQ. This CDR3 region has 16 residues. The CDR3 here is CASTPQGATNRSPLHF. In DNA, the CDR3 is TGCGCCAGCACCCCCCAGGGAGCCACAAATCGTTCACCCCTCCACTTT.

This clone was seen a few times. V and J are TRBV10-2 and TRBJ2-1; 12 nucleotides line up with TRBD2. The CDR3 is 15 residues long. V lost 6 bases to trimming and J lost 7 bases; unmatched junction nucleotides: 7. Germline loops: CDR1 WSHSY, CDR2 SAAADI. CDR3 sequence: CASRRTSGTRNEQFF. CDR3 nucleotide sequence: TGCGCCAGCAGGAGGACTAGCGGGACGAGGAATGAGCAGTTCTTC.

This clone was counted once. The J gene is TRBJ1-5, the V gene TRBV4-1, with D tentatively TRBD1 (5 bases). This CDR3 spans 16 amino acids. Deletions cut 3 bases from V and 9 bases from J, with 21 bases between. CDR1 and CDR2 from the germline V gene are MGHRA and YSYEKL. CDR3 in amino acids: CASSQDRDGYQWPQHF. CDR3 bases: TGCGCCAGCAGCCAGGACCGGGACGGTTATCAATGGCCCCAGCATTTT.

This rearrangement joins TRBV19 to TRBJ2-3, with a tentative D call TRBD1 (6 bases). Germline loops: CDR1 LNHDA, CDR2 SQIVND (reference sequence). The V end lost 6 bases, the J end lost 1 base, and 14 bases lay between the germline ends. This CDR3 is 15 amino acids long. As DNA, the CDR3 is TGTGCCAGTAGGAATCGAGGGGGACGCACAGATACGCAGTATTTT. As protein: CASRNRGGRTDTQYF.

This clone was recorded only once. The chain joins TRBV4-1 to TRBJ2-5; a possible D gene is TRBD2 (6 bases). The length of the CDR3 is 16 residues. Germline V gives CDR1 MGHRA, CDR2 YSYEKL. V lost 1 base, J lost 5 bases, and 17 bases lay in between. This CDR3 reads CASSQVSQGGWETQYF. The DNA for the CDR3 is TGCGCCAGCAGCCAAGTCTCTCAGGGAGGTTGGGAGACCCAGTACTTC.

This CDR3 is CASSRVGRGKTEAFF. CDR3 DNA: TGTGCCAGCAGCCGCGTCGGCAGGGGGAAGACTGAAGCTTTCTTT. V usage is TRBV11-2 and J usage is TRBJ1-1, with 7 nucleotides matching TRBD1. The junction had 11 bases not matched to a gene; V was cut back by 5 bases and J by 5 bases. The CDR3 is 15 residues long. CDR1 is SGHAT, CDR2 FQNNGV, per germline.

J is TRBJ1-1 and V is TRBV4-3; 10 positions agree with TRBD1. This CDR3 is built from 14 residues. With V trimmed by 1 base and J by 6 bases, 2 bases remained unmatched. CDR1 is LGHNA and CDR2 is YSLEER in the germline V gene. In DNA, the CDR3 is TGCGCCAGCAGCCAAGGGGACAGGGGTCCTGAAGCTTTCTTT. This encodes CASSQGDRGPEAFF.

The V gene is TRBV7-6, the J gene TRBJ2-3; D call uncertain. Germline V gene data show CDR1 as SGHVS and CDR2 as FNYEAQ. V was cut by 4 bases and J by 5 bases, with 7 bases left in between. The CDR3 sequence is 12 residues long. As DNA, the CDR3 is TGTGCCAGCAGCTACTTGGTAGATACGCAGTATTTT. Residues: CASSYLVDTQYF.

This chain links TRBV30 with TRBJ1-5; perhaps TRBD1 as D (5 bases). Trimming took 1 base from V and 7 from J, leaving 11 bases between them. The CDR3 length is 13 residues. CDR1 and CDR2 (germline): GTSNPN, SVGIG (reference sequence). CDR3 DNA sequence: TGTGCCTGGAGTGGACAGCCCCAACAGCCCCAGCATTTT. Its protein is CAWSGQPQQPQHF.

The genes are TRBV30 and TRBJ1-4; D may be TRBD1 (5 bases). Germline V CDR1 and CDR2: GTSNPN, SVGIG (reference sequence). The CDR3 covers 11 residues. V dropped 3 bases and J dropped 16 bases, with 15 bases sitting between them. CDR3 protein: CAWSLGGPRFF. Written as DNA, the CDR3 is TGTGCCTGGAGCCTCGGGGGACCGCGGTTTTTT.

V and J are TRBV5-6 and TRBJ1-4; D is uncertain. Germline CDR1 SGHDT, CDR2 YYEEEE. This CDR3 contains 11 residues. V dropped 4 bases and J dropped 6 bases, with 4 bases sitting between them. Written as DNA, the CDR3 is TGTGCCAGCAGCCTAGATGAAAAACTGTTTTTT. This gives the protein CASSLDEKLFF.

The table lists this clone with a count of one. This sequence joins TRBV7-9 and TRBJ1-1; 7 positions match TRBD1. The junction had 4 bases not matched to a gene; V was cut back by 0 bases and J by 3 bases. The CDR3 consists of 15 residues. CDR1 is SEHNR, CDR2 FQNEAQ, per germline (reference sequence). The CDR3 DNA is TGTGCCAGCAGCTTAGCGCAGGGGACAGACACTGAAGCTTTCTTT. It codes for CASSLAQGTDTEAFF.

This clone was observed a few times. J is TRBJ1-2 and V is TRBV5-1; TRBD1 might be the D (5 bases). This CDR3 contains 15 residues. Germline V gives CDR1 SGHRS, CDR2 YFSETQ. Trimming cost V 1 base and J 2 bases, with 12 bases left between them. CDR3: CASSLRQGGNYGYTF. The CDR3 coding sequence is TGCGCCAGCAGCTTGCGGCAGGGTGGGAACTATGGCTACACCTTC. Full variable domain (outside the CDR3, taken from reference TRBV5-1 and TRBJ1-2): KAGVTQTPRYLIKTRGQQVTLSCSPISGHRSVSWYQQTPGQGLQFLFEYFSETQRNKGNFPGRFSGRQFSNSRSEMNVSTLELGDSALYLCASSLRQGGNYGYTFGSGTRLTVV.

This clone was counted only a few times. This chain joins TRBV7-9 and TRBJ1-1; D unresolved. The V end lost 8 bases, the J end lost 10 bases, and 23 bases lay between the germline ends. This CDR3 region has 14 residues. Germline CDR1 reads SEHNR; CDR2 reads FQNEAQ (reference sequence). DNA for the CDR3: TGTGCCAGCTTGGAAACCGGGGAGCGCCGAGGAGCTTTCTTT. It encodes CASLETGERRGAFF.

The gene calls are TRBV4-1 and TRBJ1-5, with a tentative D call TRBD1 (6 bases). Trimming cost V 4 bases and J 8 bases, with 15 bases left between them. The CDR3 has 14 amino acids. CDR1 and CDR2 from the germline V gene are MGHRA and YSYEKL. The CDR3 reads CASSLQGPGEPQHF. The CDR3 DNA reads as TGCGCCAGCAGCCTCCAAGGTCCAGGGGAGCCCCAGCATTTT.

The chain combines TRBV6-1 with TRBJ1-1, with D tentatively TRBD1 (6 bases). V shed 2 bases and J shed 5 bases, with 9 bases lying between them. The CDR3 loop spans 13 amino acids. The V gene's germline CDR1 is MNHNS and CDR2 SASEGT. CDR3 sequence reads: CASSEIGGTEAFF. The CDR3 region has the DNA TGTGCCAGCAGTGAAATAGGGGGTACTGAAGCTTTCTTT.

This sequence joins TRBV4-2 and TRBJ1-1; D is undetermined. Germline assignment: CDR1 LGHNA and CDR2 YNFKEQ. Trimming removed 0 bases at V and 6 bases at J, with 17 bases between. The CDR3 loop spans 16 amino acids. The CDR3 coding sequence is TGTGCCAGCAGCCAAGAAGTCGGAGAGGGTGGGGCTGAAGCTTTCTTT. Its translation: CASSQEVGEGGAEAFF.